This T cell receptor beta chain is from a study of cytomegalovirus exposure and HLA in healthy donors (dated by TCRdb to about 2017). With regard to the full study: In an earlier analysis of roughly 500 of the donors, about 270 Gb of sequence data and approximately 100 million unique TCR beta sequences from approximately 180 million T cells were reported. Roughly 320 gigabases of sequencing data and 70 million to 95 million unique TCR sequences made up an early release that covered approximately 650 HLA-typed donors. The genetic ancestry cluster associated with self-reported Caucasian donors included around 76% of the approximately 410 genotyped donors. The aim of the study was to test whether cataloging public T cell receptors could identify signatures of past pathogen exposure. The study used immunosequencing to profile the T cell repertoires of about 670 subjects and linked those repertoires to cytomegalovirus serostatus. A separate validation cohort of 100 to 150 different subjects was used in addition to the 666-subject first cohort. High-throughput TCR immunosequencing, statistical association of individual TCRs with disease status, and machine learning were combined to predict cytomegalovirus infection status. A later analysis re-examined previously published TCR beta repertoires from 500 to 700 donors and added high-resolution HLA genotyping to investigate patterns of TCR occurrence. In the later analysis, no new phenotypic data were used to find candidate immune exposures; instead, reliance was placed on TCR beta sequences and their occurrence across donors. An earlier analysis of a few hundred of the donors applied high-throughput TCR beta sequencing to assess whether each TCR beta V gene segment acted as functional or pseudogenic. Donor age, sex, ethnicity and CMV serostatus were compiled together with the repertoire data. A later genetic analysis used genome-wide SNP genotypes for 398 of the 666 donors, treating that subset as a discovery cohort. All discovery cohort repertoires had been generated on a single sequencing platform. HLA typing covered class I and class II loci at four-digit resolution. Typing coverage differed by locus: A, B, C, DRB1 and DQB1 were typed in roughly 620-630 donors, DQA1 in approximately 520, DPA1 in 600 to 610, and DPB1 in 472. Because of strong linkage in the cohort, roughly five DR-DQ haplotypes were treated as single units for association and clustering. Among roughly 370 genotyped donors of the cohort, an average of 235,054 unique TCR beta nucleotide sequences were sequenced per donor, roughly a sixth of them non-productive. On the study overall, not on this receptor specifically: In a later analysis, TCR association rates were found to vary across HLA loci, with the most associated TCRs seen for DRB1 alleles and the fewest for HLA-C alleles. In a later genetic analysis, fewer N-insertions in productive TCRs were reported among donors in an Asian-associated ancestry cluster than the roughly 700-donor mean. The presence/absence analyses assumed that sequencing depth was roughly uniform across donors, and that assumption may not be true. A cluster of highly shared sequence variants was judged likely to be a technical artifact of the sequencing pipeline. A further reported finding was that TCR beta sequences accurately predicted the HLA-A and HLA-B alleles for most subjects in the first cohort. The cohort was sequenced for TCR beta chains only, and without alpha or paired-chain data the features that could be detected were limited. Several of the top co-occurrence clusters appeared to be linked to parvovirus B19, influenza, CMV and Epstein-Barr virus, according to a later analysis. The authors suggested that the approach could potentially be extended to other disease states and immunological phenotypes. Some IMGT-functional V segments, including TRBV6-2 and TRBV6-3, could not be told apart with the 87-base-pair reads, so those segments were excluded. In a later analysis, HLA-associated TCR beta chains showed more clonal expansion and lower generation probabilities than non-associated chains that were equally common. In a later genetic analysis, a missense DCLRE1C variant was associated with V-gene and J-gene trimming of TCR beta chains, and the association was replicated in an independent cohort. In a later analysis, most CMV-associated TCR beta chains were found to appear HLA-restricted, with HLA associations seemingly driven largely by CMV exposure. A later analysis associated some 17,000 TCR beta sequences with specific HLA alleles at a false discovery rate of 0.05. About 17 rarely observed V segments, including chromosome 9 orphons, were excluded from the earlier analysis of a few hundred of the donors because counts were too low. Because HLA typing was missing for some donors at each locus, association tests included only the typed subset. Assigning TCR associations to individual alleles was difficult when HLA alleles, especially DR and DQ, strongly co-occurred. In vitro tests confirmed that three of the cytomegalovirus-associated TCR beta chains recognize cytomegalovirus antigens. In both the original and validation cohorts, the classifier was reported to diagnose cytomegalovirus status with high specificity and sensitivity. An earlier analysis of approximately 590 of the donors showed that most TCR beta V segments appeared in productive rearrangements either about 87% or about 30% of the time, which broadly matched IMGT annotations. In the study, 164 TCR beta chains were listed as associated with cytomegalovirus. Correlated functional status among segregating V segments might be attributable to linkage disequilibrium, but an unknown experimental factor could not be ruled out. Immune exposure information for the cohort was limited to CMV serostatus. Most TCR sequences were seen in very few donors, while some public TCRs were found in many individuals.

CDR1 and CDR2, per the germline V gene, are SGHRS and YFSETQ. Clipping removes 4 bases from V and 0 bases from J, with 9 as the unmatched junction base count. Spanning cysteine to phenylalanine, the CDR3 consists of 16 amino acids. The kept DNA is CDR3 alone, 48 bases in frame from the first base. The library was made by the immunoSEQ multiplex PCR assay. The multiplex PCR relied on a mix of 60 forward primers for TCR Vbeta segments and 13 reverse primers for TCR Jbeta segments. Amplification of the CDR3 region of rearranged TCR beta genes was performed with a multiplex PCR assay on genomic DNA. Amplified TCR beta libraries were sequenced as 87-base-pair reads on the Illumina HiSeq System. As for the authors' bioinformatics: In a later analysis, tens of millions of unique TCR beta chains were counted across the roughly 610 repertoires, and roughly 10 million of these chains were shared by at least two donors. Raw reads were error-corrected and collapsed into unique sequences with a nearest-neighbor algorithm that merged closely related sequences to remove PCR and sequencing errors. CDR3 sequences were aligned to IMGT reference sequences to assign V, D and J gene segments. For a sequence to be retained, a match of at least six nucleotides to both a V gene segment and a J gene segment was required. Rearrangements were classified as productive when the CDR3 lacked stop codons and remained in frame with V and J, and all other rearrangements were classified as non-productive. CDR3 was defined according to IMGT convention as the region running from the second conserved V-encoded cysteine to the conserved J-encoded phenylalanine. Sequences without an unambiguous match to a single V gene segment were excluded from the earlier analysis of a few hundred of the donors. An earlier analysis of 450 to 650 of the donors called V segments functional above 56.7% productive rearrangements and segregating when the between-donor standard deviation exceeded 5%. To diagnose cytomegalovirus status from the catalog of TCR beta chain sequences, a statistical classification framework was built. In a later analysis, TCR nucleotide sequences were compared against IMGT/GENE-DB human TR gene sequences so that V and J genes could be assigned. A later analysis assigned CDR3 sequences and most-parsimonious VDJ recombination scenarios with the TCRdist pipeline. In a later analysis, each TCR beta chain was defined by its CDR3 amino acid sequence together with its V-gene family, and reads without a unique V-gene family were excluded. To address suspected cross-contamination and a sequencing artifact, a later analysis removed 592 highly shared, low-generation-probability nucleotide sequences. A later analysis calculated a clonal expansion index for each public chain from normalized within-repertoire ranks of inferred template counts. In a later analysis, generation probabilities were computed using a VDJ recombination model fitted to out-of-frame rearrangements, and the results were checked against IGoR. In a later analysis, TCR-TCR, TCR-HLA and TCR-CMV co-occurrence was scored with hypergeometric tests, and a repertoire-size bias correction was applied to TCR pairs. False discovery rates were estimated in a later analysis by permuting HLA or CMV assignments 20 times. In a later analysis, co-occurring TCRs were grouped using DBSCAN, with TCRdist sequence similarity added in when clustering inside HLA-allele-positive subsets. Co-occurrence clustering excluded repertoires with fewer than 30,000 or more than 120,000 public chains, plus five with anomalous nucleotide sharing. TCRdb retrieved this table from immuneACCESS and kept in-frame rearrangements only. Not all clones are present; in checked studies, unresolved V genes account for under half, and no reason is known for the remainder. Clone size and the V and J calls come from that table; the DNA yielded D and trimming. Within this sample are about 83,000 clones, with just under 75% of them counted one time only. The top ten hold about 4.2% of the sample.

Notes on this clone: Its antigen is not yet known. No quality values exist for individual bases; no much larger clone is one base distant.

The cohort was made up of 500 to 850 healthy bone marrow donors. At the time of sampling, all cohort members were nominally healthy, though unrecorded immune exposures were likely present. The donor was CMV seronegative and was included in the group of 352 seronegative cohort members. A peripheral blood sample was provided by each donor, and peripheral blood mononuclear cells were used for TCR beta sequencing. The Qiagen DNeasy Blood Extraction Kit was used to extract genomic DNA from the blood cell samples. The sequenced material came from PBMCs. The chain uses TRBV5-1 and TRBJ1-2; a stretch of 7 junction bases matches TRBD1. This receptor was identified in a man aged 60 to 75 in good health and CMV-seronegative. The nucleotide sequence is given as TGCGCCAGCAGCGCCCTGACAGGGCGAGCTAACTATGGCTACACCTTC. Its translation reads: CASSALTGRANYGYTF.